This T cell receptor (beta chain) was sequenced during a study of T cells in Graves' hyperthyroidism and ophthalmopathy. Patients showing uncontrolled infection, other autoimmune disease, pregnancy or lactation were ineligible. Diagnoses were established using clinical symptoms, serum thyroxine and TRAb, thyroid ultrasound and orbital computed tomography. Study conclusions and caveats: Appearing also in blood were most of the thyroid clonotypes expanded above 0.001.

In regard to this clonotype: Its antigen remains unknown.

TCR beta CDR3 regions were amplified from RNA. HTBI primers were employed in a first-round RT-PCR of the TCR CDR3. MiXCR was run by TCRdb on the multiplex PCR reads, yielding one entry per CDR3 protein. This table has around 600,000 distinct CDR3 sequences, 12% to 15% appearing once. The clonotype was recovered from a woman between 18 and 30 years old with Graves' ophthalmopathy. The sequencing sample was made of blood.

The CDR3 region is CASSLSGSTGELFF. The CDR3 DNA follows: TGTGCCAGCAGCCTTAGCGGGAGCACCGGGGAGCTGTTTTTT. The rearrangement joins TRBV6-1 to TRBJ2-2; 9 bases match TRBD2. The CDR3 consists of 14 residues. The germline V gene encodes CDR1 MNHNS and CDR2 SASEGT. Trimming removed 6 bases from V and 4 bases from J; junction bases left unmatched: 3.